This T cell receptor beta chain appears in the sequencing data of a study of T cell responses to AZD1222 COVID-19 vaccine. General study results and limits: Researchers took repertoire samples only after the peak T cell response had come.

TCRdb keeps only in-frame clones here, not all; method: immunoSEQ multiplex PCR. The repertoire includes about 180,000 clones, around 90% of them detected once, and approximately 10% sits in the top ten. This CDR3 has 15 amino acids. The germline CDR1 and CDR2 sequences are LGHDT and YNNKEL (reference sequence). The J segment lost 6 bases and the V segment lost 4 bases, leaving 7 bases of the junction unmatched. Concerning this clone itself: What it binds is unknown.

This rearrangement joins TRBV3-1 (or the pseudogene TRBV3-2) to TRBJ2-1; TRBD2 aligns across 9 bases. The TCR originated in an adult who received the AZD1222 COVID-19 vaccine. The sequencing here drew on peripheral blood, taken 28 days after the second AZD1222 dose. The chain's CDR3 is CASSLSGGLVNEQFF. DNA for the CDR3: TGTGCCAGCAGCCTTAGCGGGGGCCTTGTCAATGAGCAGTTCTTC.